This is a list of T cell receptor beta chains from one sample in a study of vaccination effects on CD4 cells after COVID-19. Their target antigens are unknown. The table came from immunoSEQ multiplex PCR; TCRdb's copy has only in-frame clones and leaves some out. Of tens of thousands of clones detected, approximately 75% appear once; the ten largest clones hold approximately 6%. The specimen comprised CD4+ T cells from PBMCs cultured with HCoV-OC43 spike peptides, sampled before COVID-19 vaccination. These receptors came from a human donor who received a COVID-19 vaccine. Each CDR3 is given with its conserved first and last residue. D genes are given only for firm matches. Not all rows give a size; the values are once, few, many and, for expanded clones, a class.

DNA | CDR3 | size | V | D | J
TGTGCCAGTAGTAGCGGCAACACAGATACGCAGTATTTT | CASSSGNTDTQYF | NA | TRBV19 | NA | TRBJ2-3
TGTGCCAGCAGCTTGATAAGGACTGAAGCTTTCTTT | CASSLIRTEAFF | NA | TRBV7-2 | NA | TRBJ1-1
TGTGCCAGCTCACCGTTGTTCATGGGGACCGCAGCCACAGATACGCAGTATTTT | CASSPLFMGTAATDTQYF | NA | TRBV18 | NA | TRBJ2-3
TGTGCCGCCAGGGGTGCCGATGAAAAACTGTTTTTT | CAARGADEKLFF | NA | TRBV10-3 | NA | TRBJ1-4
TGTGCCAGCAGCTTGAATCTGGGGCGTTTTCCCTATCAGCCCCAGCATTTT | CASSLNLGRFPYQPQHF | NA | TRBV5-8 | NA | TRBJ1-5
TGTGCCAGCAGTCGCCTGCCCCCGTTAGTAACCTCCAATCAGCCCCAGCATTTT | CASSRLPPLVTSNQPQHF | NA | TRBV6-6 | NA | TRBJ1-5
TGTGCCAGCAGTAGGCAGGAGTTCGCCAAAAACATTCAGTACTTC | CASSRQEFAKNIQYF | NA | TRBV7-2 | NA | TRBJ2-4
TGCGCCAGCAGCTTCCAGGGGGCGTCGAACACTGAAGCTTTCTTT | CASSFQGASNTEAFF | NA | TRBV5-1 | TRBD1 | TRBJ1-1
TGTGCCAGCAGCGCCCGGCGGGGAGACAGGGGAGGCTATGGCTACACCTTC | CASSARRGDRGGYGYTF | NA | TRBV9 | TRBD1 | TRBJ1-2
TGTGCCAGCGGACAGCGATCCTACAATGAGCAGTTCTTC | CASGQRSYNEQFF | few | TRBV2 | NA | TRBJ2-1
TGTGCCAGCAGCCCAAGGGCGGGGGGAAACGTCCTGACTTTC | CASSPRAGGNVLTF | once | TRBV7-3 | TRBD2 | TRBJ2-6
TGTGCCAGCAGCCGGACCGTGGGACTAGCGGGGGGGCGAGAGACCCAGTACTTC | CASSRTVGLAGGRETQYF | NA | TRBV5-4 | TRBD2 | TRBJ2-5
TGTGCCAGCAAGCGCGGGGCCACGGAGGAAAAACTGTTTTTT | CASKRGATEEKLFF | NA | TRBV7-9 | NA | TRBJ1-4
TGCGCCAGCAGTCAACTATCCTGGACAGAGGACGAGCAGTTCTTC | CASSQLSWTEDEQFF | NA | TRBV23-1 | NA | TRBJ2-1
TGTGCCTGGAGTCGGGACAGGAACACTGAAGCTTTCTTT | CAWSRDRNTEAFF | NA | TRBV30 | TRBD1 | TRBJ1-1
TGTGCCAGCAGCCCTGGCCCGGGCCAGTCGGGTCGGGCCCAGTACTTC | CASSPGPGQSGRAQYF | NA | TRBV9 | NA | TRBJ2-5
TGCGCCAGCAGCGTCGGAGTGGCTGGGGCCAACGTCCTGACTTTC | CASSVGVAGANVLTF | NA | TRBV5-1 | NA | TRBJ2-6
TGTGCCAGCAGTTTTATGGGGTATACGCAGTATTTT | CASSFMGYTQYF | NA | TRBV12-3/TRBV12-4 | NA | TRBJ2-3
TGCGCCAGCAGCCGCGGCCCCAGCGGGGGGCCCAATGAGCAGTTCTTC | CASSRGPSGGPNEQFF | once | TRBV5-1 | TRBD2 | TRBJ2-1
TGTGCCTGGACTGGCAGTCCTAACTATGGCTACACCTTC | CAWTGSPNYGYTF | NA | TRBV30 | NA | TRBJ1-2
TGTGCCAGCAGCAAATCATGGCTGATCCTCAATCAGCCCCAGCATTTT | CASSKSWLILNQPQHF | NA | TRBV21-1 | NA | TRBJ1-5
TGCGCCAGCAGCTTGGTTCCACCGAACACTGAAGCTTTCTTT | CASSLVPPNTEAFF | NA | TRBV5-1 | NA | TRBJ1-1
TGTGCCAGCAGCCTAAGGACAGGCTCGAACACTGAAGCTTTCTTT | CASSLRTGSNTEAFF | few | TRBV7-2 | TRBD1 | TRBJ1-1
TGCGCCAGCACCCTTGAGATCGCGGGGGCAGATACGCAGTATTTT | CASTLEIAGADTQYF | NA | TRBV5-1 | TRBD2 | TRBJ2-3
TGTGCCAGCAGCCAAGTGCCAGATACGCAGTATTTT | CASSQVPDTQYF | NA | TRBV3-1/TRBV3-2 | NA | TRBJ2-3
TGCGCCAGCAGTGTCTCGGGGAGCAGCACAGATACGCAGTATTTT | CASSVSGSSTDTQYF | NA | TRBV10-1 | NA | TRBJ2-3
TGTGCCAGCAGCCGGAAGGGAGCAGATACGCAGTATTTT | CASSRKGADTQYF | NA | TRBV3-1/TRBV3-2 | NA | TRBJ2-3
TGCGCCAGCAGCCAGAGGAAAGGTAGAGGGGCGGGGCCCGGGGAGCTGTTTTTT | CASSQRKGRGAGPGELFF | NA | TRBV4-1 | NA | TRBJ2-2
TGTGCCAGCAGCCGGACAGGGCGATTCGATCAGCCCCAGCATTTT | CASSRTGRFDQPQHF | once | TRBV6-6 | TRBD1 | TRBJ1-5
TGTGCCACCAGCAGAGGGACTAGCGGAGATACGCAGTATTTT | CATSRGTSGDTQYF | NA | TRBV15 | TRBD2 | TRBJ2-3
TGTGCCAGCAGTTACGGACAGCCATACGCCGGGGAGCTGTTTTTT | CASSYGQPYAGELFF | NA | TRBV6-5 | NA | TRBJ2-2
TGTGCCAGCAGCGTAGATAGGGACAGGGGGAGTTCACCCCTCCACTTT | CASSVDRDRGSSPLHF | few | TRBV9 | TRBD1 | TRBJ1-6
TGTGCCAGCAGCTTAAATTCCGGGCGTTTTACTAACCCCACCAATACGCAGTATTTT | CASSLNSGRFTNPTNTQYF | NA | TRBV7-3 | NA | TRBJ2-3
TGTGCCAGCAGCCAATCCTTAACAGGGGCCGCCTACTATGGCTACACCTTC | CASSQSLTGAAYYGYTF | few | TRBV7-2 | TRBD1 | TRBJ1-2
TGTGCCAGCAGCGCTCAGGGATCAAGCACAGATACGCAGTATTTT | CASSAQGSSTDTQYF | NA | TRBV9 | NA | TRBJ2-3
TGTGCCACCAGCGGACAGCTAGCGGGGGGGCTAGGAGAGCAGTTCTTC | CATSGQLAGGLGEQFF | NA | TRBV15 | TRBD2 | TRBJ2-1
TGTGCCAGCAGTGGACAGACACTGGGCTATGGCTACACCTTC | CASSGQTLGYGYTF | NA | TRBV2 | NA | TRBJ1-2
TGCGCCAGCAGTGATTCCAGGGGGCCTTACAATGAGCAGTTCTTC | CASSDSRGPYNEQFF | few | TRBV10-1 | TRBD1 | TRBJ2-1
TGTGCCATCAGTGGCACCCGGACCGATGAGCAGTTCTTC | CAISGTRTDEQFF | NA | TRBV10-3 | NA | TRBJ2-1
TGTGCCAGCAGCTTCCCGGGGGGACCAACTAATGAAAAACTGTTTTTT | CASSFPGGPTNEKLFF | NA | TRBV3-1/TRBV3-2 | NA | TRBJ1-4
TGCGCCAGCAGCTTGGTGCCCCCGCGGGCCACCGGGGAGCTGTTTTTT | CASSLVPPRATGELFF | NA | TRBV5-1 | NA | TRBJ2-2
TGCGCCAGCAGGAGGGACCCGCAGGATACGCAGTATTTT | CASRRDPQDTQYF | NA | TRBV5-1 | NA | TRBJ2-3
TGTGCCAGCAGCGTTTCCGGTTACTTCAGCAATCAGCCCCAGCATTTT | CASSVSGYFSNQPQHF | NA | TRBV2 | NA | TRBJ1-5
TGTGCCAGCAGCTTAGCTGCTTTCTCCTATAATTCACCCCTCCACTTT | CASSLAAFSYNSPLHF | NA | TRBV7-2 | NA | TRBJ1-6
TGTGCCAGCTCACCAATCTCCATGGGCGGCCCTTCTAACTATGGCTACACCTTC | CASSPISMGGPSNYGYTF | NA | TRBV18 | NA | TRBJ1-2
TGTGCCAGTAGTATAGGGATGGGACGGGTTAAGTATGGCTACACCTTC | CASSIGMGRVKYGYTF | NA | TRBV19 | NA | TRBJ1-2
TGTGCCAGCAGCCAAAGCAACCGGGACAGGGCCACAGATACGCAGTATTTT | CASSQSNRDRATDTQYF | NA | TRBV3-1/TRBV3-2 | TRBD1 | TRBJ2-3